This T cell receptor (beta chain) was captured in a study of blood T cell repertoires in COVID-19. Overall study context: There were acute and convalescent COVID-19 samples, and they came from the United States, Italy and Spain.

There are a few counts of this clone. As handled by the study authors: Nucleated cell counts were estimated from reference gene primer amplification. Measured with immunoSEQ multiplex PCR; TCRdb has only the in-frame clones, and not every one. That table furnishes V, J and clone size, whereas the DNA furnished D and trimming. The table has about 48,000 clones, over 80% seen once. CDR3 length: 16 residues. V lost 3 bases and J 6 bases, leaving 21 bases between the germline ends. Germline V gives CDR1 MNHEY, CDR2 SMNVEV (reference sequence). The sequence came from a man in his 70s with acute or convalescent COVID-19. The J gene is TRBJ2-7, the V gene TRBV27; maybe TRBD2 (5 bases). The sample consisted of peripheral blood. The CDR3 sequence: CASSLIEWRGPGEQYF. The CDR3 bases are TGTGCCAGCAGTTTGATCGAATGGCGAGGGCCGGGCGAGCAGTACTTC.